This T cell receptor beta chain came from a study of early T cells in non-severe SARS-CoV-2 infection. Across the whole study: Unpaired chains resulted from sequencing bulk RNA of unsorted whole blood. Study-level results: Lookups in VDJdb leaned toward anti-spike CD8 responses and missed private and CD4 specificities.

This clonotype came up a few times. Antigen: not known. The V end lost 6 bases, the J end lost 7 bases, and 18 bases lay between the germline ends. Germline V gene lookup returns CDR1 MNHEY and CDR2 SVGEGT. This CDR3 comprises 14 residues. cDNA molecules, individually, were tagged with unique molecular identifiers. TCRdb analysed the 5' RACE reads with MiXCR anew, one entry per CDR3 protein. This sample has some 85,000 distinct CDR3 sequences, with roughly 13% found just once. The chain joins TRBV6-2 or TRBV6-3 to TRBJ1-1; perhaps TRBD1 as D (6 bases). The sequenced material came from whole blood. This clonotype originated in an adult who was a healthcare worker with PCR-confirmed SARS-CoV-2 infection or an uninfected control (not recorded which). CDR3 sequence: CASSPVRGAVEAFF. The CDR3 DNA follows: TGTGCCAGCAGCCCTGTTCGGGGGGCGGTTGAAGCTTTCTTT.